Presented here are 25 T cell receptor beta chains from one specimen sequenced in a study of T cell changes during pregnancy in multiple sclerosis. Method: immunoSEQ multiplex PCR; TCRdb's copy keeps in-frame clones and lacks some. The table includes about 67,000 clones, more than 85% detected once. Sequences were derived from peripheral blood, sampled in the first trimester of pregnancy. All receptors come from a female donor in good health, enrolled as a control in a pregnancy study.

The CDR3 nucleotides are TGCGCCAGCAGCGAGACAGGCCGCTCCTACGAGCAGTACTTC. Translated, it gives CASSETGRSYEQYF. This chain links TRBV5-1 with TRBJ2-7; a possible D gene is TRBD1 (6 bases). Trimming took 4 bases from V and 0 from J, leaving 11 bases between them. The CDR3 contains 14 residues. Germline CDR1 and CDR2: SGHRS and YFSETQ.

V is TRBV9 and J is TRBJ1-1; D perhaps matches TRBD1 (5 bases). CDR1 and CDR2 from the germline V gene are SGDLS and YYNGEE. The CDR3 covers 17 residues. Trimming took 4 bases from V and 0 from J, leaving 19 bases between them. The CDR3 here is CASSPLPLTVLNTEAFF. CDR3 sequence (DNA): TGTGCCAGCAGCCCCCTCCCCTTGACAGTGCTGAACACTGAAGCTTTCTTT.

The chain links TRBV6-4 to TRBJ2-1; 9 positions match TRBD2. Germline V CDR1 and CDR2: MRHNA, SNTAGT. The CDR3 is 14 residues long. V dropped 4 bases and J dropped 7; count of bases not matched to a gene: 5. CDR3 protein: CASSGDLAGNEQFF. DNA for the CDR3: TGTGCCAGCAGTGGCGATCTAGCGGGGAATGAGCAGTTCTTC.

The chain recombines TRBV20-1 with TRBJ2-1; 7 bases agree with TRBD2. Germline lookup yields CDR1 DFQATT and CDR2 SNEGSKA (reference sequence). The CDR3 spans 11 residues. The trim removed 3 bases at V and 7 bases at J, leaving 0 bases unmatched. This chain's CDR3 is CSARGGNEQFF. CDR3 nucleotide sequence: TGCAGTGCTAGGGGGGGGAATGAGCAGTTCTTC.

This sequence joins TRBV5-1 and TRBJ2-3; 10 bases line up with TRBD2. This CDR3 region has 16 residues. V shed 5 bases, J shed 0 bases, and the junction held 6 bases outside the gene matches. Germline CDR1 SGHRS, CDR2 YFSETQ. CDR3 sequence (DNA): TGCGCCAGCAGTCTACTAGCGGGAATTAGCACAGATACGCAGTATTTT. As protein: CASSLLAGISTDTQYF.

This clone was counted a single time. The rearrangement uses TRBV10-3 and TRBJ2-5, with 7 bases identical to TRBD1. With V trimmed by 5 bases and J by 5 bases, 5 bases remained unmatched. Germline loops: CDR1 ENHRY, CDR2 SYGVKD. The CDR3 runs to 13 residues. CDR3 nucleotide sequence: TGTGCCATCAGTAAGACAGGGTCCGAGACCCAGTACTTC. As protein: CAISKTGSETQYF.

The chain's CDR3 is CASSQTSGRALEGEQYF. The CDR3 DNA follows: TGTGCCAGCAGTCAAACTAGCGGGAGGGCCCTCGAAGGCGAGCAGTACTTC. The chain has TRBV27 and TRBJ2-7, with TRBD2 matching over 13 bases. After removal of 5 bases from V and 6 bases from J, the junction contained 13 bases not matched to a gene. Looked up from germline, CDR1 is MNHEY and CDR2 is SMNVEV (reference sequence). There are 17 residues in the CDR3.

The rearrangement links TRBV19 to TRBJ2-7; 7 bases line up with TRBD2. This CDR3 comprises 15 residues. V was pared by 3 bases and J by 0 bases, with 5 bases of the junction left unmatched. Per the germline V gene, CDR1 is LNHDA and CDR2 is SQIVND (reference sequence). The CDR3 DNA sequence: TGTGCCAGTAGTATCGGACTAGGGACCTCCTACGAGCAGTACTTC. Its protein product is CASSIGLGTSYEQYF.

This clone was seen more than once but under ten times. CDR3 region: CASSTPGQGNTEAFF. The DNA for the CDR3 is TGTGCCAGTAGTACGCCGGGACAGGGCAACACTGAAGCTTTCTTT. This chain uses TRBV19 with TRBJ1-1, with 9 bases identical to TRBD1. The CDR3 loop spans 15 amino acids. CDR1 is LNHDA, CDR2 SQIVND, per germline (reference sequence). The V segment lost 4 bases and the J segment 2 bases; nucleotides outside the gene matches: 5.

The chain uses TRBV6-6 and TRBJ2-7; D perhaps matches TRBD2 (6 bases). In germline, CDR1 is MNHNY, CDR2 SVGAGI (reference sequence). Between the trimmed V and J ends, which lost 6 bases and 0 bases, there was a span of 18 bases. The CDR3 has 16 residues. The CDR3: CASRKNAGYDSYEQYF. Here the CDR3 DNA reads TGTGCCAGCAGGAAGAATGCGGGGTACGACTCCTACGAGCAGTACTTC.

To note about this clone: The identical CDR3 is also encoded by other nucleotide sequences in the sample. This rearrangement joins TRBV27 to TRBJ2-7; 8 bases fit TRBD1. The V gene end was trimmed by 2 bases and the J gene end by 4 bases; junction bases not matched to a gene: 1. The CDR3 length is 13 residues. Per germline, CDR1 MNHEY and CDR2 SMNVEV (reference sequence). The CDR3 reads CASSLRTGYEQYF. CDR3 sequence (DNA): TGTGCCAGCAGTTTAAGGACAGGGTACGAGCAGTACTTC.

The chain couples TRBV7-9 to TRBJ1-5; D is uncertain. The V and J ends lost 4 bases and 0 bases respectively, with 7 bases between them. CDR1 and CDR2 (germline): SEHNR, FQNEAQ (reference sequence). The CDR3 has 14 residues. In nucleotides, the CDR3 is TGTGCCAGCAGCTCATCTACTAGCAATCAGCCCCAGCATTTT. It specifies CASSSSTSNQPQHF.

Comment on this clone: Other DNA variants within this sample encode the same CDR3. V and J are TRBV5-1 and TRBJ2-3, with 10 bases fitting TRBD2. The ends lost 1 base at V and 4 bases at J; junction bases unmatched: 3. Germline CDR1 is SGHRS and CDR2 is YFSETQ. The CDR3 sequence is 15 residues long. CDR3 region: CASSLTSGIADTQYF. The CDR3 DNA reads as TGCGCCAGCAGCTTGACTAGCGGGATAGCAGATACGCAGTATTTT.

This clone has a handful of counts. The chain joins TRBV15 to TRBJ2-1; 10 positions match TRBD2. This CDR3 spans 16 amino acids. The germline V gene encodes CDR1 LNHNV and CDR2 YYDKDF (reference sequence). The junction had 1 base not matched to a gene; V was cut back by 1 base and J by 1 base. DNA for the CDR3: TGTGCCACCAGCAGAGCTAGCGGGGGTTCCTACAATGAGCAGTTCTTC. Its translation: CATSRASGGSYNEQFF.

The chain joins TRBV4-1 to TRBJ2-1; maybe TRBD2 (5 bases). With 0 bases removed from V and 2 bases from J, the gap between germline ends came to 11 bases. This CDR3 is 16 amino acids long. In germline, CDR1 is MGHRA, CDR2 YSYEKL. The CDR3: CASSQDTGKPYNEQFF. CDR3 nucleotides: TGCGCCAGCAGCCAAGATACGGGAAAACCCTACAATGAGCAGTTCTTC.

The genes are TRBV4-1 and TRBJ2-1, with D possibly matching TRBD1 (5 bases). Germline V gene lookup returns CDR1 MGHRA and CDR2 YSYEKL. The length of the CDR3 is 13 residues. Trimming took 1 base from V and 11 from J, leaving 12 bases between them. As DNA, the CDR3 is TGCGCCAGCAGCCAAGTGTACGACAGTCAGCAGTTCTTC. Amino acid sequence: CASSQVYDSQQFF.

This rearrangement joins TRBV7-2 to TRBJ2-1; D unresolved. Trimming stripped 2 bases from V and 0 bases from J, with 8 bases between. CDR1 is SGHTA and CDR2 is FQGNSA in the germline V gene. This CDR3 spans 15 amino acids. The CDR3 coding sequence is TGTGCCAGCAGCTTAATGAGGAGCTCCTACAATGAGCAGTTCTTC. This translates into CASSLMRSSYNEQFF.

The DNA for the CDR3 is TGTGCCAGCAGTAGTCTGGGGGGGACAGGGGGGCACGAGCAGTACTTC. Translated, it gives CASSSLGGTGGHEQYF. The chain joins TRBV6-6 to TRBJ2-7; 11 positions agree with TRBD1. The CDR3 is 16 residues long. Germline V gene data show CDR1 as MNHNY and CDR2 as SVGAGI (reference sequence). V lost 5 bases to trimming and J lost 5 bases; unmatched junction nucleotides: 11.

V and J are TRBV5-1 and TRBJ2-7; 12 positions match TRBD2. CDR3 length equals 16 residues. Germline V CDR1 and CDR2: SGHRS, YFSETQ. V trimming: 3 bases; J trimming: 0 bases; junction bases outside the gene matches: 4. Here the CDR3 reads CASSSVTSGSSYEQYF. CDR3 DNA sequence: TGCGCCAGCAGCTCTGTGACTAGCGGGAGCTCCTACGAGCAGTACTTC. Full variable domain (missing parts from reference TRBV5-1 and TRBJ2-7): KAGVTQTPRYLIKTRGQQVTLSCSPISGHRSVSWYQQTPGQGLQFLFEYFSETQRNKGNFPGRFSGRQFSNSRSEMNVSTLELGDSALYLCASSSVTSGSSYEQYFGPGTRLTVT.

The chain links TRBV29-1 to TRBJ2-7, with TRBD1 matching over 10 bases. CDR3 length: 14 residues. From germline, CDR1 is SQVTM and CDR2 ANQGSEA. V lost 6 bases, J lost 2 bases, and 7 bases stayed unmatched. CDR3 sequence reads: CSVGDRGKTYEQYF. The CDR3, as DNA: TGCAGCGTCGGGGACAGGGGAAAAACCTACGAGCAGTACTTC.

The chain carries TRBV29-1 and TRBJ2-7, with 8 nucleotides matching TRBD2. The junction had 6 bases not matched to a gene; V was cut back by 7 bases and J by 1 base. Germline values: CDR1 SQVTM, CDR2 ANQGSEA. The CDR3 is 13 residues long. The CDR3 region is CSAQTSESYEQYF. Here the CDR3 DNA reads TGCAGCGCCCAGACTAGCGAATCCTACGAGCAGTACTTC.

V is TRBV27 and J is TRBJ1-1; D is unresolved. The CDR3 sequence is 17 residues long. V gave up 9 bases and J gave up 0 bases, with 23 bases separating them. Germline V gene data show CDR1 as MNHEY and CDR2 as SMNVEV (reference sequence). The CDR3, as DNA: TGTGCCAGATCCCTGAGTTTGCCCTCCCACTTGAACACTGAAGCTTTCTTT. As protein: CARSLSLPSHLNTEAFF.

The chain couples TRBV11-2 to TRBJ2-2; D remains unclear. Germline CDR1 and CDR2: SGHAT and FQNNGV. Trimming stripped 4 bases from V and 5 bases from J, with 11 bases between. This CDR3 contains 14 residues. As DNA, the CDR3 is TGTGCCAGCAGCTCAAACCTAGAAACCGGGGAGCTGTTTTTT. Residues: CASSSNLETGELFF.

V is TRBV7-7 and J is TRBJ1-2, with unresolved D. The CDR3 has 17 amino acids. Germline V CDR1 and CDR2: SSHAT, FNYEAQ (reference sequence). Trimming cost V 3 bases and J 2 bases, with 19 bases left between them. The CDR3 loop reads CASSFGPTAGKNYGYTF. The CDR3 DNA follows: TGTGCCAGCAGCTTCGGGCCGACCGCGGGGAAAAACTATGGCTACACCTTC.

The chain is built from TRBV5-4 and TRBJ2-1, with D tentatively TRBD2 (6 bases). Germline-derived CDR1 and CDR2 are SGHNT and YYREEE (reference sequence). This CDR3 has 17 residues. V lost 4 bases, J lost 6 bases, and 23 bases lay in between. This CDR3 reads CASSPWVTSRSSNEQFF. The CDR3 DNA reads TGTGCCAGCAGCCCTTGGGTGACTAGTAGGTCGAGCAATGAGCAGTTCTTC.